This T cell receptor (beta chain) came from a study of blood T cells in healthy people across ages. Primers used in a second PCR of roughly 6 to 12 cycles were a sample-barcoded 5' primer and a J-beta primer mix. With 12 random nucleotides, a template-switch adaptor tagged each individual cDNA molecule. Individual samples furnished no less than 3 million CDR3-containing paired-end reads apiece. TCRdb re-called the 5' RACE reads through MiXCR, storing one row per CDR3 protein. The sample carries some 670,000 distinct CDR3 sequences, 52% recorded once. This clonotype was picked up a small number of times. Compared with germline, one end of the junction differs, possibly owing to a read error. From germline, CDR1 is SGHTA and CDR2 FQGNSA. This CDR3 has 14 amino acids.

Material: blood. The chain recombines TRBV7-2 with TRBJ2-7; 8 bases fit TRBD1. This receptor was obtained from a woman of 80 years or more in good health. The CDR3 loop reads CAGSLGQGAYEQYF. The CDR3 DNA sequence: TGTGCCGGCAGCTTAGGACAGGGCGCCTACGAGCAGTACTTC.